This is a list of T cell receptor beta chains from one sample in a study of cytomegalovirus exposure and HLA in healthy donors. Here immunoSEQ multiplex PCR was the method, and the copy in TCRdb shows in-frame clones only, minus some. Counted here are 250,000 or so clones, nearly 95% occurring once; the ten biggest clones make up about 1.7%. What was sequenced was PBMCs. The receptors originated from a girl aged 2 to 10 in good health and CMV-seronegative. Each CDR3 is given with its conserved first and last residue. D genes are given only for firm matches. Only some rows state a clone size, as once, few, many or a class for expanded clones.

NA	TRBJ2-1	TRBV10-3	NA	TGTGCCGTGATTAGCGGAAACAATGAGCAGTTCTTC	CAVISGNNEQFF
NA	TRBJ2-7	TRBV6-5	TRBD1	TGTGCCAGCAATAAAGGGGGCGTCGGCCGTTACGAGCAGTACTTC	CASNKGGVGRYEQYF
NA	TRBJ1-1	TRBV10-2	NA	TGCGCCAGCAGGGACAGTTGGCGGAACACTGAAGCTTTCTTT	CASRDSWRNTEAFF
NA	TRBJ2-7	TRBV6-1	TRBD1	TGTGCCAGCAGCCTAACAGGGGGCCCCTACGAGCAGTACTTC	CASSLTGGPYEQYF
NA	TRBJ2-1	TRBV10-2	TRBD1	TGCGCCAGCGGAACAGGGGCCTACAATGAGCAGTTCTTC	CASGTGAYNEQFF
NA	TRBJ2-2	TRBV5-4	TRBD2	TGTGCCAGCAGCCTCGGCGGGGGGGGCGGGGAGCTGTTTTTT	CASSLGGGGGELFF
NA	TRBJ2-3	TRBV6-6	NA	TGTGCCAGCAGTTACGGGGGGGCGACAGATACGCAGTATTTT	CASSYGGATDTQYF
few	TRBJ1-1	TRBV28	NA	TGTGCCAGCACCGAGGGGGGGAGAGGTACTGAAGCTTTCTTT	CASTEGGRGTEAFF
NA	TRBJ2-1	TRBV6-5	NA	TGTGCCAGCAGTTACTCGATCGAGAGCTCCTACAATGAGCAGTTCTTC	CASSYSIESSYNEQFF
once	TRBJ2-7	TRBV21-1	NA	TGTGCCAGCAGCGGCTGGGCAGTCTACCTTCGCGAGCAGTACTTC	CASSGWAVYLREQYF
NA	TRBJ2-1	TRBV5-4	NA	TGTGCCAGCAGCTCCACGACTGTCAATGAGCAGTTCTTC	CASSSTTVNEQFF
NA	TRBJ1-1	TRBV4-1	NA	TGCGCCAGCAGCCAAGGCGGGTGGGAGAACACTGAAGCTTTCTTT	CASSQGGWENTEAFF
NA	TRBJ2-7	TRBV5-1	TRBD2	TGCGCCAGCAGCGGCGACCCGGGACTAGTCAACGAGCAGTACTTC	CASSGDPGLVNEQYF
NA	TRBJ1-1	TRBV5-1	TRBD1	TGCGCCAGCAGCTTGTTGGACAGGGGAGGTGAAGCTTTCTTT	CASSLLDRGGEAFF
NA	TRBJ2-2	TRBV6-4	NA	TGTGCCAGCAGTTCAGAGAACACCGGGGAGCTGTTTTTT	CASSSENTGELFF
NA	TRBJ1-6	TRBV9	NA	TGTGCCAGCAGCGTTCAGGGGAGCTCCTATAATTCACCCCTCCACTTT	CASSVQGSSYNSPLHF
NA	TRBJ2-1	TRBV5-8	NA	TGTGCCAGCAGCTTGGGGGCGGCGGGGTTCAATGAGCAGTTCTTC	CASSLGAAGFNEQFF
NA	TRBJ2-2	TRBV6-1	TRBD2	TGTGCCAGCAGCGGGAGGTACCCAAACACCGGGGAGCTGTTTTTT	CASSGRYPNTGELFF
NA	TRBJ1-6	TRBV6-5	TRBD1	TGTGCCAGCAGTTACACAGGGGGCGCGCGGTCACCCCTCCACTTT	CASSYTGGARSPLHF
once	TRBJ2-7	TRBV19	TRBD1	TGTGCCAGTAGTACGTCCGAGGGACAGTACTACGAGCAGTACTTC	CASSTSEGQYYEQYF
NA	TRBJ2-5	TRBV2	TRBD2	TGTGCCAGCCTAGAGTATAGCGGGGGAAGGGGAGAGACCCAGTACTTC	CASLEYSGGRGETQYF
NA	TRBJ2-5	TRBV5-6	NA	TGTGCCAGCAGCTTGGGGGGGCAGGAGACCCAGTACTTC	CASSLGGQETQYF
NA	TRBJ2-3	TRBV7-8	NA	TGTGCCAGCAGCTTACGAGGAGTGAGCACAGATACGCAGTATTTT	CASSLRGVSTDTQYF
NA	TRBJ2-7	TRBV6-1	TRBD2	TGTGCCAGCAGTAACGGGGGACTACGTTACGAGCAGTACTTC	CASSNGGLRYEQYF
once	TRBJ1-1	TRBV27	TRBD1	TGTGCCAGCAGTCCTTGGACAGGGACGGGGAACACTGAAGCTTTCTTT	CASSPWTGTGNTEAFF
NA	TRBJ2-1	TRBV5-4	NA	TGTGCCAGCAGCTCCCCGGACAGCCTGATCGAACAGTTCTTC	CASSSPDSLIEQFF
NA	TRBJ2-7	TRBV29-1	TRBD2	TGCAGCGTTGAAGCAACGGCTAGCGGTAACTACGAGCAGTACTTC	CSVEATASGNYEQYF
NA	TRBJ1-1	TRBV20-1	NA	TGCAGAGCCGATTTGAACACTGAAGCTTTCTTT	CRADLNTEAFF
NA	TRBJ1-3	TRBV25-1	TRBD1	TGTGCCAGCCAGGGACAGAGCTCTGGAAACACCATATATTTT	CASQGQSSGNTIYF
few	TRBJ1-5	TRBV9	NA	TGTGCCAGCAGCGTAGGGAGAGGCCAGCCCCAGCATTTT	CASSVGRGQPQHF
NA	TRBJ2-1	TRBV9	NA	TGTGCCAGCAGCGTTGAGGGATCGCCCCGCAATGAGCAGTTCTTC	CASSVEGSPRNEQFF
NA	TRBJ1-2	TRBV28	NA	TGTGCCAGCACTACCCTCCGGGGTGGCTACACCTTC	CASTTLRGGYTF
NA	TRBJ1-6	TRBV30	NA	TGTGCCTGGAGGGACGCCCCGGGGTCACCCCTCCACTTT	CAWRDAPGSPLHF
NA	TRBJ2-2	TRBV9	NA	TGTGCCAGCAGCGTAGAGGGAGCGAACACCGGGGAGCTGTTTTTT	CASSVEGANTGELFF
NA	TRBJ2-1	TRBV7-6	TRBD2	TGTGCCAGCAGCTCCGGGACTAGCGGATACAATGAGCAGTTCTTC	CASSSGTSGYNEQFF
NA	TRBJ2-7	TRBV10-3	NA	TGTGCCATCAGTGAGCGACAAAAGGACTACGAGCAGTACTTC	CAISERQKDYEQYF
NA	TRBJ1-1	TRBV4-1	NA	TGCGCCAGCAGCCCCGCGGGCATAATGAACACTGAAGCTTTCTTT	CASSPAGIMNTEAFF
NA	TRBJ1-6	TRBV28	NA	TGTGCCAGCAGTACTGATAACCCGCTCGATAATTCACCCCTCCACTTT	CASSTDNPLDNSPLHF
once	TRBJ2-7	TRBV4-1	TRBD1	TGCGCCAGCAGCCAAGTAAATGTAGGACAGGCCTACGAGCAGTACTTC	CASSQVNVGQAYEQYF